These T cell receptor beta chains were read from a single sample in a study of molecular identifiers for immune sequencing clone quantification. TCRdb redid the calling of the PCR reads with MiXCR, one entry per CDR3 protein. Of about 500,000 distinct CDR3 sequences in the sample, approximately 25% were seen once. Sequencing used naive CD8+ T cells from blood, with Jurkat cell RNA spiked in. Source of these receptors: a human donor in good health. Some libraries in this study had Jurkat cell RNA spiked in. CDR3s include the opening cysteine and the closing phenylalanine or tryptophan. The D gene is left open where the match is weak. Size values are once, few and many counts, or a class for expanded clones, and some rows have none.

clone size | D gene | J gene | V gene | CDR3 DNA | CDR3 protein
. | . | TRBJ1-1 | TRBV30 | TGTGCCCATAGGGACGGTGGCACTGAAGCTTTCTTT | CAHRDGGTEAFF
. | . | TRBJ1-2 | TRBV6-5 | . | CATGSDGEYGCTF
few | . | TRBJ2-1 | TRBV29-1 | TGCAGCGTTGATAGCGGTCAGGGCTTTTACAATGAGCAGTTCTTC | CSVDSGQGFYNEQFF
few | TRBD1 | TRBJ1-6 | TRBV28 | TGTGCCAGCAGCTCGGACAGGGGTTTGGATTCACCCCTCCACTTT | CASSSDRGLDSPLHF
. | . | TRBJ2-3 | TRBV6-5 | TGTGCCAGCACTCCCCGGGACTCAGACACAGATACGCAGTATTTT | CASTPRDSDTDTQYF
. | TRBD1 | TRBJ2-2 | TRBV5-6 | TGTGCCAGTACAGGAGGACAGGCGAACACCGGGGAGCTGTTTTTT | CASTGGQANTGELFF
many | . | TRBJ2-6 | TRBV12-5 | TGTGCTAGTGGTCCCACCGGGACACCTTACTCTGGGGCCAACGTCCTGACTTTC | CASGPTGTPYSGANVLTF
many | . | TRBJ2-3 | TRBV5-4 | TGTGCCAGCAGCTTTGCCACAGATACGCAGTATTTT | CASSFATDTQYF
few | TRBD2 | TRBJ2-3 | TRBV3-1 | TGTGCCAGCAGCCAAGATCCCAGCGGGGGGTCCACAGATACGCAGTATTTT | CASSQDPSGGSTDTQYF
. | . | TRBJ2-7 | TRBV4-2 | TGTGCCAGCAGCGACGACTCGAACTACGAGCAGTACTTC | CASSDDSNYEQYF
. | . | TRBJ2-7 | TRBV5-1 | TGCGCCAGCAGCTTGGAGCCCTGGACAAGCTCCTACGAGCAGTACTTC | CASSLEPWTSSYEQYF
. | TRBD1 | TRBJ2-7 | TRBV28 | TGTGCCAGCAGTACGGGACAGGAGTCACCATACTACGAGCAGTACTTC | CASSTGQESPYYEQYF
. | . | TRBJ2-5 | TRBV3-1 | TGTGCCAGCACCGTTGGGTTAGAGACCCAGTACTTC | CASTVGLETQYF
. | TRBD1 | TRBJ2-7 | TRBV7-9 | TGTGCCAGCAGCAAGGACAGGGGGCACGACGAGCAGAACTTC | CASSKDRGHDEQNF
many | . | TRBJ1-5 | TRBV7-9 | TGTGCCAGCAGCTTAGAATCTGGGCCCCAGCATTTT | CASSLESGPQHF
. | TRBD2 | TRBJ2-3 | TRBV9 | TGTGCCAGCAGCCGTACTGGACTAGCGGGAGAGACAGATACGCAGTATTTT | CASSRTGLAGETDTQYF
. | . | TRBJ2-3 | TRBV4-1 | TGCGCCGGCAGCCAAGAAGGAGGCACAGATACGCAGTATTTT | CAGSQEGGTDTQYF
many | . | TRBJ1-6 | TRBV27 | TGTGCCAGCAGTAGCGGACGCCAGAGCTCCTATAATTCACCCCTCCACTTT | CASSSGRQSSYNSPLHF
many | . | TRBJ2-3 | TRBV7-9 | TGTGCCAGCAGCCGAGGACTGAGCACAGATACGCAGTATTTT | CASSRGLSTDTQYF
. | . | TRBJ1-5 | TRBV6-2/TRBV6-3 | TGTGCCAGCAGTTACGTTCCAGGGGATCAGCCCCAGCATTTT | CASSYVPGDQPQHF